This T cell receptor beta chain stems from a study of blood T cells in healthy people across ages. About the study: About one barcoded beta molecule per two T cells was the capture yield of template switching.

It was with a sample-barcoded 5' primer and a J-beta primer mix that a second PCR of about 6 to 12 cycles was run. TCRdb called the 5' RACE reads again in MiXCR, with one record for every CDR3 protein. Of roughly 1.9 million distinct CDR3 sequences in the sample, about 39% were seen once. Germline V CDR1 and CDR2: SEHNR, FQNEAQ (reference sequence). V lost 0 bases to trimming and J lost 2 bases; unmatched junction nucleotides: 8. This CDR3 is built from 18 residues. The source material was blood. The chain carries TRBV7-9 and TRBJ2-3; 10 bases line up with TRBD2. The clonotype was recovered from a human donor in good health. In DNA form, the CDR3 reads TGTGCCAGCAGCTTAGCAATTGTTCTAGCGGGGGTCACAGATACGCAGTATTTT. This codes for CASSLAIVLAGVTDTQYF.